The subject of this entry is one T cell receptor (beta chain). The data originate from a study of control samples from healthy donors and cancer patients. The germline CDR1 and CDR2 sequences are SQVTM and ANQGSEA. V was pared by 3 bases and J by 6 bases, with 3 bases of the junction left unmatched. The CDR3 runs to 12 residues. Only in-frame clones appear in the TCRdb table, and some are missing; sequencing was by immunoSEQ multiplex PCR. The repertoire has 130,000 to 150,000 clones, about 93% of them found once; the top ten carry approximately 14%. This sequence was found in a man aged 60 to 75 with colorectal cancer. Sequencing was carried out using PBMCs. V is TRBV29-1 and J is TRBJ2-7; 9 bases agree with TRBD1. CDR3 sequence reads: CSVEGQGSEQYF. CDR3 DNA: TGCAGCGTTGAGGGACAGGGTTCCGAGCAGTACTTC.